These T cell receptor beta chains were read from a single sample in a study of shared clonotypes between healthy human individuals. Using immunoSEQ multiplex PCR, the repertoire was profiled, and TCRdb retains in-frame clones only, with some absent. This table has 630,000 or so clones, roughly 98% appearing once. Sequenced sample: naive CD8+ T cells sorted from blood. The receptors come from a young man in good health. CDR3s leave out the opening cysteine and the closing phenylalanine or tryptophan.

j_gene	v_gene	CDR3aa
TRBJ2-1	TRBV7-9	ASQTGVYEQF
TRBJ1-2	TRBV6-5	ASSRGQGEFGYT
TRBJ2-5	TRBV6-6	ASSYSWYRETQY
TRBJ2-5	TRBV7-9	ASSSPMIQTQY
TRBJ2-7	TRBV27	ASSLVPSGYEQY
TRBJ2-7	TRBV27	ASAMFRSYEQY
TRBJ1-5	TRBV7-9	ASSRDSGNQPQH
TRBJ1-5	TRBV4-3	ASSHSWSDGDQPQH
TRBJ2-5	TRBV5-5	ASSLYSVETQY
TRBJ1-5	TRBV2	ASGQTGTNNQPQH
TRBJ1-1	TRBV13	ASSLGLNTEAF
TRBJ2-7	TRBV10-2	ASRRTRGLDEQY
TRBJ1-2	TRBV11-2	ASSSLDRAPLSNYGYT
TRBJ2-7	TRBV7-8	ASSLGGRRLTTYEQY
TRBJ2-1	TRBV19	ASSISSGGYNEQF
TRBJ2-7	TRBV2	ASSGTNSYEQY
TRBJ1-3	TRBV9	ASSALERPSGNTIY
TRBJ2-1	TRBV30	SGTSSYNEQF
TRBJ2-3	TRBV11-2	ASSSPWREDFADTQY
TRBJ1-3	TRBV29-1	SATGEAGNTIY
TRBJ2-1	TRBV5-5	ASSLVEAAGGYEQF
TRBJ2-2	TRBV7-9	ASRTGTANTGELF
TRBJ2-5	TRBV11-2	ASSSGTGVETQY
TRBJ2-7	TRBV7-3	ASSQLAGTYEQY
TRBJ2-1	TRBV7-8	ASSLGDGSGRTYNEQF
TRBJ1-1	TRBV4-3	ASSQDRRFEAF